The source of this T cell receptor beta chain is a study of B cell selection in AIRE deficiency. Study conclusions and caveats: About 30.6% of healthy-donor shared Treg TCRbeta sequences appeared in patient Tconv cells. Shared Treg sequences had shorter CDR3s, biased toward rearrangements with few non-templated insertions.

Sequencing was performed with immunoSEQ multiplex PCR; in TCRdb, only in-frame clones are kept and a portion is missing. The data contain roughly 24,000 clones, about 96% of them seen just once; the ten biggest clones take up roughly 0.18%. Notes on this clone: What it binds is not known.

Conventional CD4 T cells were sorted as CD4+CD127+ cells. The germline gives CDR1 SGHRS, CDR2 YFSETQ. V was pared by 4 bases and J by 4 bases, with 14 bases between. This CDR3 has 14 amino acids. The chain links TRBV5-1 to TRBJ1-2; D ambiguous. This TCR derives from a human donor in good health. Sequencing was performed on CD4+CD127+ conventional T cells sorted from PBMCs. The CDR3 nucleotides read TGCGCCAGCAGCCCTGTGGAGGGCTCCTATGGCTACACCTTC. Its translation is CASSPVEGSYGYTF.